This TCR beta chain was captured in a study of blood T cell repertoires in COVID-19. Study-level information: COVID-19 samples collected from the United States, Italy and Spain covered acute and convalescent phases.

Assay used: immunoSEQ multiplex PCR; TCRdb lists only in-frame clones, some missing. The table includes 250,000 to 300,000 clones, approximately 93% detected once. In its sample, this clone was seen a few times. There are 14 residues in the CDR3. Germline V gene data show CDR1 as MGHRA and CDR2 as YSYEKL. The V end was cut by 1 base, the J end by 2 bases, with 8 bases between. This chain uses TRBV4-1 with TRBJ1-1; tentatively, D is TRBD1 (6 bases). What was sequenced was peripheral blood. The receptor was derived from a woman aged 25 to 39 with COVID-19, enrolled during active disease. This CDR3 reads CASSQVQGNTEAFF. The CDR3 DNA reads TGCGCCAGCAGCCAAGTACAGGGAAACACTGAAGCTTTCTTT.